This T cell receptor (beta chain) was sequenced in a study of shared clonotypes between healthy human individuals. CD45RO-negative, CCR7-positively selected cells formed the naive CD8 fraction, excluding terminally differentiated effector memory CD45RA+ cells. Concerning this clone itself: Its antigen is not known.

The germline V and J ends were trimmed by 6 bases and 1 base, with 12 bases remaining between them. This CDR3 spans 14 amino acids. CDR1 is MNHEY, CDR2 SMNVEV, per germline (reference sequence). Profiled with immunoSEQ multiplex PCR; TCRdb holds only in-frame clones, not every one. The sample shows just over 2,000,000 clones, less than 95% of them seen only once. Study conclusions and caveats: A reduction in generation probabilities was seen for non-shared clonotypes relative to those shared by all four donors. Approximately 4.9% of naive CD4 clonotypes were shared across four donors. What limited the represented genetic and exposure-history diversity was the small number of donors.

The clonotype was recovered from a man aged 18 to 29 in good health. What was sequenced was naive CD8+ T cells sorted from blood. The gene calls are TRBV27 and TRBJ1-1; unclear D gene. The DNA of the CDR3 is TGTGCCAGCAGGTATCAGGAGGGGAACACTGAAGCTTTCTTT. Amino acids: CASRYQEGNTEAFF.